Sequencing of this T cell receptor (beta chain) was carried out in a study of human T cells and chemical hapten exposure. On the study more broadly: The upper back received 0.01% DPC by patch testing, with results read at 6 days. Per-sample variation in TCR yield stemmed mainly from small pooled library volume differences. Study conclusions and caveats: The donors suffered from alopecia, so their immune response may not match that of healthy people.

TCRdb reprocessed the RACE reads with MiXCR, giving one entry per CDR3 protein. The sample carries tens of thousands of distinct CDR3 sequences, over 8% recorded once. Time point specified: pre-sensitization, week 0. Treatment here: therapeutic diphenylcyclopropenone sensitization with weekly scalp DPC. The study drew its donors from alopecia patients who were 18 to 70 years old and suitable for DPC. This clonotype was detected ten times or more. Its antigen is still unknown. The CDR3 has 15 amino acids. Germline CDR1 SQVTM, CDR2 ANQGSEA. The V end was cut by 6 bases, the J end by 2 bases, with 18 bases between.

This specimen was whole blood, taken in connection with sensitization to the hapten diphenylcyclopropenone (DPC). The sequence was collected from a woman between 35 and 50 years old with alopecia areata. Some clones in this sample may be carry-over from other donors' samples. The chain recombines TRBV29-1 with TRBJ2-3, with D possibly being TRBD2 (5 bases). For the CDR3, the DNA is TGCAGCGTCGAGGCAAGCGGAGCCAACACAGATACGCAGTATTTT. Its translation: CSVEASGANTDTQYF.